Listed below are T cell receptor beta chains from one sample, sequenced in a study of OX40 agonist ivuxolimab in advanced cancers. Profiling relied on immunoSEQ multiplex PCR, and the TCRdb table lists in-frame clones only, not all of them. The data contain roughly 42,000 clones, 70% to 90% of them seen just once; the ten biggest clones take up 12%. The material sequenced was CD4+ or CD8+ T cells sorted from blood, taken in a trial of the OX40 agonist ivuxolimab. Every receptor here comes from an adult with an advanced solid tumor such as melanoma, head and neck, liver or kidney cancer. Each CDR3 is given with its conserved first and last residue. D genes are given only for firm matches. Clone size is not always given. Where it is, it says once, few, many or a class for expanded clones.

v_gene,abundance,d_gene,j_gene,CDR3nt,CDR3aa
TRBV7-9,NA,TRBD2,TRBJ2-7,TGTGCCAGCAGCTTTGCCGCCCGCGGGAGGGGTCTCGAGCAGTACTTC,CASSFAARGRGLEQYF
TRBV12-5,NA,TRBD2,TRBJ2-1,TGTGCTAGTGGTTTGGTACCGGGGGGGGCACCCAATGAGCAGTTCTTC,CASGLVPGGAPNEQFF
TRBV29-1,NA,TRBD1,TRBJ1-3,TGCAGCGTTGAATCCGGCAGGGGGTACTCTGGAAACACCATATATTTT,CSVESGRGYSGNTIYF
TRBV28,NA,NA,TRBJ2-3,TGTGCCAGCAGTGAGGGACTCTCATTGTATACGCAGTATTTT,CASSEGLSLYTQYF
TRBV12-5,NA,NA,TRBJ2-7,TGTGCTAGTGGCCCCTTCCAGGGTTACCAAATCTCCTACGAGCAGTACTTC,CASGPFQGYQISYEQYF
TRBV11-2,NA,TRBD2,TRBJ2-5,TGTGCCAGCAGCGTAGAAGGGCGGGGAGGGGCCCAAGAGACCCAGTACTTC,CASSVEGRGGAQETQYF
TRBV30,NA,TRBD1,TRBJ1-1,TGTGCCTGGAGAGAAGGGACAGGCGGAAGTTTCTTT,CAWREGTGGSFF
TRBV19,NA,NA,TRBJ1-2,TGTGCCAGTAGTATTCGTTTGGGTTATGGCTACACCTTC,CASSIRLGYGYTF
TRBV15,NA,NA,TRBJ1-3,TGTGCCACCTCAGAGGTTACCGGAAACACCATATATTTT,CATSEVTGNTIYF
TRBV7-8,NA,TRBD1,TRBJ1-2,TGTGCCAGCAGCTTAGCGCTTGGACAGGGGGCCCGATATGGCTACACCTTC,CASSLALGQGARYGYTF
TRBV20-1,NA,NA,TRBJ2-1,TGCAGTGGGGACCATTACAATGAGCAGTTCTTC,CSGDHYNEQFF
TRBV9,NA,TRBD1,TRBJ2-2,TGTGCCAGCAGCGTAGACTTGGACAGGGCGAACACCGGGGAGCTGTTTTTT,CASSVDLDRANTGELFF
TRBV7-6,NA,TRBD1,TRBJ1-5,TGTGCCAGCAGCTTAGGAAGGGGGCTGAGTCAGCCCCAGCATTTT,CASSLGRGLSQPQHF
TRBV30,NA,NA,TRBJ2-2,TGTGCCTGGAGCGATGCCGGGGAGCTGTTTTTT,CAWSDAGELFF
TRBV7-9,once,NA,TRBJ1-5,TGTGCCAGCAGCCAAGAGTGGGATCAGCCCCAGCATTTT,CASSQEWDQPQHF
TRBV30,NA,TRBD1,TRBJ1-2,TGTGCCTGGACCGCGACAGGGGGCCATGGCTACACCTTC,CAWTATGGHGYTF
TRBV4-2,once,TRBD2,TRBJ2-3,TGTGCCAGCAGCCCAACACTAGCGGGGGCCACAGATACGCAGTATTTT,CASSPTLAGATDTQYF
TRBV6-5,NA,NA,TRBJ1-5,TGTGCCAGCAGTTATGGGAACGATCAGCCCCAGCATTTT,CASSYGNDQPQHF
TRBV27,NA,TRBD2,TRBJ2-1,TGTGCCAGCAGTCTAGGACTAGCGGGAGTCAATGAGCAGTTCTTC,CASSLGLAGVNEQFF
TRBV28,NA,TRBD2,TRBJ2-2,TGTGCCAGCCGACTAGCGTATCACACCGGGGAGCTGTTTTTT,CASRLAYHTGELFF
TRBV7-9,NA,NA,TRBJ2-7,TGTGCCAGCAGCTTATCGGGACACATTGGGTACGAGCAGTACTTC,CASSLSGHIGYEQYF
TRBV28,NA,NA,TRBJ1-5,TGTGCCAGCAGTCCACCCCCCCCGACAGGTTATAGCAATCAGCCCCAGCATTTT,CASSPPPPTGYSNQPQHF
TRBV13,NA,TRBD2,TRBJ2-3,TGTGCCAGCAGCCCCGCGGGACTAGCGGGGGGCCAACCTAGCACAGATACGCAGTATTTT,CASSPAGLAGGQPSTDTQYF
TRBV9,NA,NA,TRBJ1-2,TGTGCCAGCAGCGTTACGGACGGACCTAACTATGGCTACACCTTC,CASSVTDGPNYGYTF
TRBV7-9,NA,NA,TRBJ2-7,TGTGCCAGCAGCCGCCAGTGGGGGGTCTCCTACGAGCAGTACTTC,CASSRQWGVSYEQYF
TRBV6-1,NA,NA,TRBJ2-3,TGTGCCAGCAGTGAGAGGCGACAGTTAACCCCAAGCACAGATACGCAGTATTTT,CASSERRQLTPSTDTQYF
TRBV2,NA,NA,TRBJ1-1,TGTGCCAGCAGTGAAGGTTGGGGGAACACTGAAGCTTTCTTT,CASSEGWGNTEAFF
TRBV4-1,few,NA,TRBJ2-1,TGCGCCAGCAGCCAAAGACTGGTGAATGAGCAGTTCTTC,CASSQRLVNEQFF
TRBV5-4,NA,TRBD2,TRBJ2-7,TGTGCCAGTTCAGCGGGGCGGTCCTACGAGCAGTACTTC,CASSAGRSYEQYF
TRBV6-5,NA,NA,TRBJ1-1,TGTGCCAGCAGTTACGGGGGATCAGGTGCTGAAGCTTTCTTT,CASSYGGSGAEAFF
TRBV7-2,NA,TRBD2,TRBJ2-1,TGTGCCAGCAGCGCCGGACTAGCGAGGAGCTCCTACAATGAGCAGTTCTTC,CASSAGLARSSYNEQFF
TRBV9,NA,NA,TRBJ1-4,TGTGCCAGCAGCGTAGCAGGGTTTAATGAAAAACTGTTTTTT,CASSVAGFNEKLFF
TRBV4-1,NA,NA,TRBJ1-1,TGCGCCAGCAGCCAGCGATACCCCCCGGGACGGCAGAACACTGAAGCTTTCTTT,CASSQRYPPGRQNTEAFF
TRBV13,NA,NA,TRBJ1-2,TGTGCCAGCAGCTTAGCCGGGAATTGGGGGGATGACTACACCTTC,CASSLAGNWGDDYTF
TRBV7-8,NA,NA,TRBJ2-3,TGTGCCAGCAGCTTACTGGGGGCGGAGGATACGCAGTATTTT,CASSLLGAEDTQYF
TRBV25-1,NA,TRBD2,TRBJ2-7,TGTGCCAGCAGTGATGCGGGAGTAAGGGAGCAGTACTTC,CASSDAGVREQYF
TRBV4-1,NA,NA,TRBJ2-5,TGCGCCAGCAGCCAAAAAAGTGCTCCCCAAGAGACCCAGTACTTC,CASSQKSAPQETQYF
TRBV7-9,few,NA,TRBJ2-3,TGTGCCAGCAGCTTAGCGCGGGGCACAGATACGCAGTATTTT,CASSLARGTDTQYF
TRBV4-2,NA,NA,TRBJ1-5,TGTGCCAACAGCCAAGTTAGGGGCAGTCAGCCCCAGCATTTT,CANSQVRGSQPQHF
TRBV29-1,NA,NA,TRBJ2-6,TGCAGCGTTCGATGGCAGGGCGGGGCCAACGTCCTGACTTTC,CSVRWQGGANVLTF
TRBV11-2,NA,NA,TRBJ1-5,TGTGCCAGCAGCTTAGATACAGTTAGCAATCAGCCCCAGCATTTT,CASSLDTVSNQPQHF
TRBV6-5,NA,TRBD2,TRBJ2-2,TGTGCCAGCAGTTACACTTGGACTAGCGTAATCGGGGAGCTGTTTTTT,CASSYTWTSVIGELFF
TRBV7-8,NA,NA,TRBJ1-5,TGTGCCGGGGCGACAACAGGGTTTCAGCCCCAGCATTTT,CAGATTGFQPQHF
TRBV2,NA,TRBD1,TRBJ2-7,TGTGCCAGCAGTGAAAGGACAGGGGGTCACGAGCAGTACTTC,CASSERTGGHEQYF
TRBV9,NA,NA,TRBJ1-1,TGTGCCAGCTCCCCTGGGGGGGGCTGGACTGAAGCTTTCTTT,CASSPGGGWTEAFF
TRBV11-2,NA,NA,TRBJ2-5,TGTGCCAGCAGCTTGTGGCGGTCAATGCGAGAGACCCAGTACTTC,CASSLWRSMRETQYF
TRBV6-5,NA,NA,TRBJ2-1,TGTGCCAGCAGTTGGGGGCGGGGTCGGGAGCAGTTCTTC,CASSWGRGREQFF
TRBV7-8,once,NA,TRBJ1-1,TGTGCCAGCAGCTTAGCGCTGTACGCGACGGGGACTGAAGCTTTCTTT,CASSLALYATGTEAFF
TRBV19,NA,TRBD2,TRBJ2-7,TGTGCCAGTAAGGCTAGCGGGAGTTACGAGCAGTACTTC,CASKASGSYEQYF
TRBV6-5,once,NA,TRBJ1-1,TGTGCCAGCGGAGGCAACACTGAAGCTTTCTTT,CASGGNTEAFF
TRBV19,NA,TRBD1,TRBJ1-2,TGTGCCAGTACCCCCCTCCCCCCCTGGGACAGGAGAATGGATAACTATGGCTACACCTTC,CASTPLPPWDRRMDNYGYTF
TRBV29-1,NA,TRBD2,TRBJ2-1,TGCAGCGCCGAATCGACTAGCGGGATGTTCTACAATGAGCAGTTCTTC,CSAESTSGMFYNEQFF
TRBV5-8,NA,NA,TRBJ1-1,TGTGCCAGCAGCTTGGGGGCCTTGAGGGGAGCTTTCTTT,CASSLGALRGAFF
TRBV27,NA,TRBD2,TRBJ2-7,TGTGCCAGCAGTTTATCCAGCGGGAGAGGATCCTACGAGCAGTACTTC,CASSLSSGRGSYEQYF
TRBV27,medium-sized,TRBD1,TRBJ2-7,TGTGCCAGCAGTTTATCGATAAGGGGGCCCGAGCAGTACTTC,CASSLSIRGPEQYF
TRBV7-7,NA,TRBD1,TRBJ2-2,TGTGCTAGCAGCTTATCTAGACAGGGCGGTACCGGGGAGCTGTTTTTT,CASSLSRQGGTGELFF
TRBV5-8,NA,TRBD2,TRBJ2-7,TGTGCCAGCAGCCGTCTAGCGGGAGGTCTCTCCTACGAGCAGTACTTC,CASSRLAGGLSYEQYF
TRBV6-5,NA,TRBD1,TRBJ1-1,TGTGCCAGCAGTGAGGACAGGGGGGACACTGAAGCTTTCTTT,CASSEDRGDTEAFF